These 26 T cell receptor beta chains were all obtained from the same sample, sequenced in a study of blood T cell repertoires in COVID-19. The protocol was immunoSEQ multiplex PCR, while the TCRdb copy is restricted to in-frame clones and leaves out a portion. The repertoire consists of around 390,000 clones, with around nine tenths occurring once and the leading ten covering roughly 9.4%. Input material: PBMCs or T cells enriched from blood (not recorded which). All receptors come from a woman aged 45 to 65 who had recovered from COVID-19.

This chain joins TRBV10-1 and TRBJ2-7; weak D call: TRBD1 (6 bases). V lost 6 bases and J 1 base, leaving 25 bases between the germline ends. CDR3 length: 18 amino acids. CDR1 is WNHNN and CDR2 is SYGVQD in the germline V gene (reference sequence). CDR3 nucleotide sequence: TGCGCCAGCAGCGGAGAGGCAGGGGAGCAATCGGTTTCCTACGAGCAGTACTTC. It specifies CASSGEAGEQSVSYEQYF.

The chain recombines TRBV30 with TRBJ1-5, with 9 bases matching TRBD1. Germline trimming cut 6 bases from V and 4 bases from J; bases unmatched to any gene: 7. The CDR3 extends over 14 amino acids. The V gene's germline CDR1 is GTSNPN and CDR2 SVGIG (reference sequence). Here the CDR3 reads CACETGTGNQPQHF. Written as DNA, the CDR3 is TGTGCCTGTGAAACCGGGACAGGGAATCAGCCCCAGCATTTT.

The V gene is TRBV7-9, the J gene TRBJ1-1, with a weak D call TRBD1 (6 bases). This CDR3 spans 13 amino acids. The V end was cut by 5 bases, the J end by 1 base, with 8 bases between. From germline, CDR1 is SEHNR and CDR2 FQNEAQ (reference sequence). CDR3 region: CASSMGQNTEAFF. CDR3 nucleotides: TGTGCCAGCAGCATGGGACAGAACACTGAAGCTTTCTTT.

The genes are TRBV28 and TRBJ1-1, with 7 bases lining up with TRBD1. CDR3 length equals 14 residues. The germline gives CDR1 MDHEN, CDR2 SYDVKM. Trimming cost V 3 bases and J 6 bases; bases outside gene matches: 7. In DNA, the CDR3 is TGTGCCAGCAGTTTGCCGCAGGGGGTGGCTGAAGCTTTCTTT. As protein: CASSLPQGVAEAFF.

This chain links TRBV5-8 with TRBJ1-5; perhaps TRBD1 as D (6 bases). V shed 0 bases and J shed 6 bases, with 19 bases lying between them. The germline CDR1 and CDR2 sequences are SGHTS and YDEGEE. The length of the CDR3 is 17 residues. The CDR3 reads CASSLDGTLMVGQPQHF. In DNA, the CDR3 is TGTGCCAGCAGCTTGGATGGGACACTGATGGTCGGTCAGCCCCAGCATTTT.

CDR3 sequence (DNA): TGTGCCAGCAGCTTCTGGACAGCCACAGATACGCAGTATTTT. This sequence encodes CASSFWTATDTQYF. This chain uses TRBV3-1 (or the pseudogene TRBV3-2) with TRBJ2-3, with D possibly matching TRBD1 (6 bases). Trimming took off 5 bases at V and 2 bases at J, with 11 bases between the two ends. The germline V gene encodes CDR1 LGHDT and CDR2 YNNKEL (reference sequence). The CDR3 spans 14 residues.

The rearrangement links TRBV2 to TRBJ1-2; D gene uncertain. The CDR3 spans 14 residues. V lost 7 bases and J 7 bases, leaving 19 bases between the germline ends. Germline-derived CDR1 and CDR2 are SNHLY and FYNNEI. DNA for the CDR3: TGTGCCAGCACCATAACAAACACGAACCTTGGCTACACCTTC. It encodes CASTITNTNLGYTF.

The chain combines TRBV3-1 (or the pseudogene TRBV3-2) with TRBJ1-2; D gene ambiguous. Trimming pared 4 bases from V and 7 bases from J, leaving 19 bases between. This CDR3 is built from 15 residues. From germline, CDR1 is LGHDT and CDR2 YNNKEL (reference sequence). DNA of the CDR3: TGTGCCAGCAGCCCCCCTAGCGCAGGCCTCTTTGGCTACACCTTC. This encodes CASSPPSAGLFGYTF.

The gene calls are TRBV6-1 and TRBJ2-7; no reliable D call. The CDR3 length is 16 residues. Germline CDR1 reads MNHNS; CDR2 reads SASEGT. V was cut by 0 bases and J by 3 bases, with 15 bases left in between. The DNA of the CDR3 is TGTGCCAGCAGTGAAGCGTCCACAGCCAGCCGCTACGAGCAGTACTTC. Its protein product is CASSEASTASRYEQYF.

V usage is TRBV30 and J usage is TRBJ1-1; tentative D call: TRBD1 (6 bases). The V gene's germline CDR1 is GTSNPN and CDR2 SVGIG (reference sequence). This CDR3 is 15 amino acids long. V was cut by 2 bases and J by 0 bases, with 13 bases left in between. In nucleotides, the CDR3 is TGTGCCTGGAGTCGGAACGGACAGTTGAACACTGAAGCTTTCTTT. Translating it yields CAWSRNGQLNTEAFF.

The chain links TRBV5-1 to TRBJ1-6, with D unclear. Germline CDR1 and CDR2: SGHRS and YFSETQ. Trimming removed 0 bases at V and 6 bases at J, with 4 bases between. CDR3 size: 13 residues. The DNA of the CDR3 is TGCGCCAGCAGCTTGGACACTAATTCACCCCTCCACTTT. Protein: CASSLDTNSPLHF. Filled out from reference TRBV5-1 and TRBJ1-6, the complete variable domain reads KAGVTQTPRYLIKTRGQQVTLSCSPISGHRSVSWYQQTPGQGLQFLFEYFSETQRNKGNFPGRFSGRQFSNSRSEMNVSTLELGDSALYLCASSLDTNSPLHFGNGTRLTVT.

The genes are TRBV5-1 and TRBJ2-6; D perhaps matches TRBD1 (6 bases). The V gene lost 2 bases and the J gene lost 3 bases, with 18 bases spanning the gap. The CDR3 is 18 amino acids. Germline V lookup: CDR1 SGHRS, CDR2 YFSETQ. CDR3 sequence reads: CASSFTPMTTGGANVLTF. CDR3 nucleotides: TGCGCCAGCAGCTTCACCCCTATGACGACAGGTGGGGCCAACGTCCTGACTTTC.

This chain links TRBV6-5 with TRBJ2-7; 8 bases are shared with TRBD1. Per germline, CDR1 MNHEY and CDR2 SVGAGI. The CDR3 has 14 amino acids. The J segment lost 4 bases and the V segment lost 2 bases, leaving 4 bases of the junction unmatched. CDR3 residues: CASSYGRGLYEQYF. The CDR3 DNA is TGTGCCAGCAGTTACGGCAGGGGGCTGTACGAGCAGTACTTC.

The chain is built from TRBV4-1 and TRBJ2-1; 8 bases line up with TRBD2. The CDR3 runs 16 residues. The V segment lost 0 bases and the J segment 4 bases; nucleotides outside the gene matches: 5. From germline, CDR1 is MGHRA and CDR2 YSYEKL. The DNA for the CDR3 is TGCGCCAGCAGCCAAGACCAGCGGGGGACATACAATGAGCAGTTCTTC. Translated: CASSQDQRGTYNEQFF.

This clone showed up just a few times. CDR3 region: CASSRTGDTIYF. CDR3 in DNA: TGTGCCAGCAGTCGAACTGGTGACACCATATATTTT. The rearrangement uses TRBV11-2 and TRBJ1-3; D gene unclear. Germline CDR1 reads SGHAT; CDR2 reads FQNNGV. V lost 6 bases and J lost 8, with 11 bases in between. There are 12 residues in the CDR3.

Written as DNA, the CDR3 is TGTGCCAGCAGCCCGCTGGGCAGGACTGGAAACACCATATATTTT. Translated: CASSPLGRTGNTIYF. The gene calls are TRBV2 and TRBJ1-3; D is uncertain. Germline loops: CDR1 SNHLY, CDR2 FYNNEI. V was cut by 6 bases and J by 2 bases, with 14 bases left in between. The CDR3 is made up of 15 amino acids. The full variable domain, in which reference TRBV2 and TRBJ1-3 provide the parts outside the CDR3, is EPEVTQTPSHQVTQMGQEVILRCVPISNHLYFYWYRQILGQKVEFLVSFYNNEISEKSEIFDDQFSVERPDGSNFTLKIRSTKLEDSAMYFCASSPLGRTGNTIYFGEGSWLTVV.

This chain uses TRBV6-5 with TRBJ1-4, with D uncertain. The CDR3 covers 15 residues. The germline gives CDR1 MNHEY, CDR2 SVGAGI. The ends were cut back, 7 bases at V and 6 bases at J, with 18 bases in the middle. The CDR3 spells CASIRYPGSDEKLFF. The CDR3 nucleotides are TGTGCCAGCATTAGATACCCGGGATCGGATGAAAAACTGTTTTTT.

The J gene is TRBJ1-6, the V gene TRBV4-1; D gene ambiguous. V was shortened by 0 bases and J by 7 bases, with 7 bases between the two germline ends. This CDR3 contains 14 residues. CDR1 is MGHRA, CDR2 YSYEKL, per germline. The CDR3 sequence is CASSQDERNSPLHF. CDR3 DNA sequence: TGCGCCAGCAGCCAAGATGAGAGAAATTCACCCCTCCACTTT.

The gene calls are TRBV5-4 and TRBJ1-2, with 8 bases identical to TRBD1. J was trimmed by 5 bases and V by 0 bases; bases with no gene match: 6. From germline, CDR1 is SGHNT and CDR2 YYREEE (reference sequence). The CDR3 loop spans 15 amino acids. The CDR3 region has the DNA TGTGCCAGCAGCTTGGGGCAGGGGGCGATGTATGGCTACACCTTC. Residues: CASSLGQGAMYGYTF. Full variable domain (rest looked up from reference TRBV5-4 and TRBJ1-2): ETGVTQSPTHLIKTRGQQVTLRCSSQSGHNTVSWYQQALGQGPQFIFQYYREEENGRGNFPPRFSGLQFPNYSSELNVNALELDDSALYLCASSLGQGAMYGYTFGSGTRLTVV.

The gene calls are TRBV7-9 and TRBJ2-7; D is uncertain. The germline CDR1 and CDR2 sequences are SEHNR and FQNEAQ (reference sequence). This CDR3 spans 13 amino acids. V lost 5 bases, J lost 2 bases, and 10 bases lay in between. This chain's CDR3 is CASSAGTPYEQYF. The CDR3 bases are TGTGCCAGCAGCGCAGGTACCCCCTACGAGCAGTACTTC. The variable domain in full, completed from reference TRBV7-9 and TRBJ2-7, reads DTGVSQNPRHKITKRGQNVTFRCDPISEHNRLYWYRQTLGQGPEFLTYFQNEAQLEKSRLLSDRFSAERPKGSFSTLEIQRTEQGDSAMYLCASSAGTPYEQYFGPGTRLTVT.

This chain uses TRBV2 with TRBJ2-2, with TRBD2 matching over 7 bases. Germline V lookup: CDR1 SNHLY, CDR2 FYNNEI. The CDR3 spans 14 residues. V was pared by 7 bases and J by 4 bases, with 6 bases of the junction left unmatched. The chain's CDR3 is CASMGSGVTGELFF. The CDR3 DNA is TGTGCCAGCATGGGGAGCGGGGTCACCGGGGAGCTGTTTTTT. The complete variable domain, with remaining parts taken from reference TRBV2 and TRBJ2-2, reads EPEVTQTPSHQVTQMGQEVILRCVPISNHLYFYWYRQILGQKVEFLVSFYNNEISEKSEIFDDQFSVERPDGSNFTLKIRSTKLEDSAMYFCASMGSGVTGELFFGEGSRLTVL.

CDR3 bases: TGTGCCACCAGCAGAGAGGGGACAGGGTCGGAGTTGTTTTTT. Its translation is CATSREGTGSELFF. The V gene is TRBV15, the J gene TRBJ1-4; 9 positions agree with TRBD1. The germline V gene has CDR1 LNHNV and CDR2 YYDKDF (reference sequence). Trimming cost V 0 bases and J 15 bases; bases outside gene matches: 8. The CDR3 extends over 14 amino acids.

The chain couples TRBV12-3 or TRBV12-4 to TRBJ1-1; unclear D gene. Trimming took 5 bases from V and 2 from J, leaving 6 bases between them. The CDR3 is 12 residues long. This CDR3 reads CASSQINTEAFF. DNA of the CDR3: TGTGCCAGCAGTCAAATTAACACTGAAGCTTTCTTT.

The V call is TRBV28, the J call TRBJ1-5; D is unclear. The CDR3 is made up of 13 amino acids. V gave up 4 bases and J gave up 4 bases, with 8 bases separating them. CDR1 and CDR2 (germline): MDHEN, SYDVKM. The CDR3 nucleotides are TGTGCCAGCAGTTGGACGGGGAATCAGCCCCAGCATTTT. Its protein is CASSWTGNQPQHF. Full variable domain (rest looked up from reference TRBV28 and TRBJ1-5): DVKVTQSSRYLVKRTGEKVFLECVQDMDHENMFWYRQDPGLGLRLIYFSYDVKMKEKGDIPEGYSVSREKKERFSLILESASTNQTSMYLCASSWTGNQPQHFGDGTRLSIL.

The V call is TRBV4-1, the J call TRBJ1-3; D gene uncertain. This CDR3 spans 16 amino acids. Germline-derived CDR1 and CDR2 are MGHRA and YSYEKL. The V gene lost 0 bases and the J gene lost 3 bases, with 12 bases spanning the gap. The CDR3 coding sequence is TGCGCCAGCAGCCAAGATTTGAGTGTTTATGGAAACACCATATATTTT. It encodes CASSQDLSVYGNTIYF.

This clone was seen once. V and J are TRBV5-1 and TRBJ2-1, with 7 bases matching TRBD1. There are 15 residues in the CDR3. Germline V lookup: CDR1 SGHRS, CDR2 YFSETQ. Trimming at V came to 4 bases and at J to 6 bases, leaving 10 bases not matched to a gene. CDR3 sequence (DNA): TGCGCCAGCAGCCCGAGGACAGGTGTGGGCAATGAGCAGTTCTTC. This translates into CASSPRTGVGNEQFF.